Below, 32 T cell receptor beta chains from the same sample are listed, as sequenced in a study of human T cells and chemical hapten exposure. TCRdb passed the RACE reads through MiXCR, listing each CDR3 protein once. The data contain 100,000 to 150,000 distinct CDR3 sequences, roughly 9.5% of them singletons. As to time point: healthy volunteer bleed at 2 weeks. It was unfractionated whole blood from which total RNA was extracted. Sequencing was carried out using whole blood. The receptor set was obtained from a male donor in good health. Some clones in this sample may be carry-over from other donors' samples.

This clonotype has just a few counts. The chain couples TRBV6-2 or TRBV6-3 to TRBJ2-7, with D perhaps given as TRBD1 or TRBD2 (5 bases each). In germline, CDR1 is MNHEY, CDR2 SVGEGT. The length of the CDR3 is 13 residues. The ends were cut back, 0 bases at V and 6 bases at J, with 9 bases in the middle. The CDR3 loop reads CASSYSRGAEQYF. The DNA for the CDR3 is TGTGCCAGCAGTTACTCCCGGGGCGCCGAGCAGTACTTC.

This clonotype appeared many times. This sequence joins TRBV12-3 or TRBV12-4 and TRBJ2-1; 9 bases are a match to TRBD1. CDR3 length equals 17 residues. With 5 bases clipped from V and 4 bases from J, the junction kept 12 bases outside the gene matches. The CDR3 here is CASSLDIGTGTYNEQFF. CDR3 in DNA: TGTGCCAGCAGTCTAGATATTGGGACAGGGACGTACAATGAGCAGTTCTTC.

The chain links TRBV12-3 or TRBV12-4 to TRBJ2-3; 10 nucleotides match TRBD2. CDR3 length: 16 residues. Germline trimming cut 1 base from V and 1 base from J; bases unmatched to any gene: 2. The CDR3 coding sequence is TGTGCCAGCAGTTTAGGGCTAGCGGGGGGCACAGATACGCAGTATTTT. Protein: CASSLGLAGGTDTQYF.

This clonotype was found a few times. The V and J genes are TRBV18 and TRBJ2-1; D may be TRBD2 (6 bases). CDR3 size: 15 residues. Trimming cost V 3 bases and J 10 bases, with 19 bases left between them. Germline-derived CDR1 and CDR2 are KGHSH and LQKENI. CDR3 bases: TGTGCCAGCTCACCCCCTCCGGGCCCCGCGGGGGAGCAGTTCTTC. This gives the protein CASSPPPGPAGEQFF. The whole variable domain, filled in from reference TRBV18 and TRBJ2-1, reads NAGVMQNPRHLVRRRGQEARLRCSPMKGHSHVYWYRQLPEEGLKFMVYLQKENIIDESGMPKERFSAEFPKEGPSILRIQQVVRGDSAAYFCASSPPPGPAGEQFFGPGTRLTVL.

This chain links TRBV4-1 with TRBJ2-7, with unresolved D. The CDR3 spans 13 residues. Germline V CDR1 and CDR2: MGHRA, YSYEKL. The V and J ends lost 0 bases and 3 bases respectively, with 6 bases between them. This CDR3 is CASSQDNFYEQYF. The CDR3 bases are TGCGCCAGCAGCCAAGATAACTTCTACGAGCAGTACTTC.

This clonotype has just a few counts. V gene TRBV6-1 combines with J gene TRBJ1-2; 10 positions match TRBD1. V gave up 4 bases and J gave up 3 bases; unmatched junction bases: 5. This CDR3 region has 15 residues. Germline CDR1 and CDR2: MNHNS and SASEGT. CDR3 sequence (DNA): TGTGCCAGCAGTGGCGGGACAGGGGATTACTATGGCTACACCTTC. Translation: CASSGGTGDYYGYTF.

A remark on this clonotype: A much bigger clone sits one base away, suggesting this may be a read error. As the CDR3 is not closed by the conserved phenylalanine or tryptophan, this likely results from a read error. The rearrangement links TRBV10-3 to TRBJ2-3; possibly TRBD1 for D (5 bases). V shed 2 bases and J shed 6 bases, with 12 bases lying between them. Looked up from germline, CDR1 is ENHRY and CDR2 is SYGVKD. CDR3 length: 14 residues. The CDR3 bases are TGTGCCATCAGTGAGGCGACAGTTTCGGATACGCAGTATATT. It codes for CAISEATVSDTQYI.

The CDR3, as DNA: TGTGCCAGCAGCCAAGCCGGGACTAGCGGCCACAATGAGCAGTTCTTC. It translates to CASSQAGTSGHNEQFF. The rearrangement uses TRBV4-2 and TRBJ2-1; 11 bases line up with TRBD2. CDR1 LGHNA and CDR2 YNFKEQ come from the germline V gene. V was clipped by 1 base and J by 5 bases; unmatched bases: 4. The CDR3 sequence is 16 residues long.

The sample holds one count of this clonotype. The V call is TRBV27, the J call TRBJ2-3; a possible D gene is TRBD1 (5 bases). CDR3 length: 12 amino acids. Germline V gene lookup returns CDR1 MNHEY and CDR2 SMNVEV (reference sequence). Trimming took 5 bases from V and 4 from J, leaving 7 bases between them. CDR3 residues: CASSKQADTQYF. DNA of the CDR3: TGTGCCAGCAGTAAACAGGCAGATACGCAGTATTTT.

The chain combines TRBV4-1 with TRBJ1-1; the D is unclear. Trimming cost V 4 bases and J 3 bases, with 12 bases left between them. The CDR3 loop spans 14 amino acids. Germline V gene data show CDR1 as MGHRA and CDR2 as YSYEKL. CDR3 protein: CASSPQYTDTEAFF. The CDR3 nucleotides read TGCGCCAGCAGCCCCCAATACACGGACACTGAAGCTTTCTTT.

The CDR3 is CSANSQGLAVKETQYF. CDR3 DNA: TGCAGTGCTAATAGCCAGGGACTAGCGGTTAAAGAGACCCAGTACTTC. The chain has TRBV20-1 and TRBJ2-5; TRBD2 matches at 11 bases. V lost 4 bases, J lost 3 bases, and 10 bases stayed unmatched. The CDR3 has 16 amino acids. Germline V gene lookup returns CDR1 DFQATT and CDR2 SNEGSKA (reference sequence).

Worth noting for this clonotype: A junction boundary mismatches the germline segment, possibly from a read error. CDR3 DNA: TGCAGCGTTGAAGCCGCTAGCGGGAGGAGCTCCTACGAGCAGCACTTC. This gives the protein CSVEAASGRSSYEQHF. J is TRBJ2-7 and V is TRBV29-1, with 11 bases matching TRBD2. This CDR3 is built from 16 residues. Germline V gene lookup returns CDR1 SQVTM and CDR2 ANQGSEA.

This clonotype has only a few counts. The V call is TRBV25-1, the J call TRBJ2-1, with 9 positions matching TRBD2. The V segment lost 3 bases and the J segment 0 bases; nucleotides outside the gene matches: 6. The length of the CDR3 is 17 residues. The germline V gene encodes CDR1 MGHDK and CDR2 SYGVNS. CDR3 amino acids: CASSDRLSGSSYNEQFF. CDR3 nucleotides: TGTGCCAGCAGTGACCGCCTTAGCGGGAGCTCCTACAATGAGCAGTTCTTC.

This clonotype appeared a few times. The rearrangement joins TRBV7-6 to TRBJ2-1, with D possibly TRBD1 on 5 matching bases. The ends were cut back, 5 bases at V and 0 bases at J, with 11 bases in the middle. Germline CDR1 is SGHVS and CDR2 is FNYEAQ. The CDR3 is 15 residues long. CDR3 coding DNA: TGTGCCAGCAGCAAAACAGGCGCCTCCTACAATGAGCAGTTCTTC. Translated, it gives CASSKTGASYNEQFF.

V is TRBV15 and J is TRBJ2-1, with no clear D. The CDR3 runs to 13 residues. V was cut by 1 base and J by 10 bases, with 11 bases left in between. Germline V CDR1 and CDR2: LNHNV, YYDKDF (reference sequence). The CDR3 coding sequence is TGTGCCACCAGCAGAGCCCCCAAGGGAGAGCAGTTCTTC. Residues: CATSRAPKGEQFF.

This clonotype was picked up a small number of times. CDR3: CASRGAYSNQPQHF. CDR3 in DNA: TGTGCCAGCAGAGGAGCGTATAGCAATCAGCCCCAGCATTTT. The chain links TRBV2 to TRBJ1-5; no definite D call. From germline, CDR1 is SNHLY and CDR2 FYNNEI. V was trimmed by 6 bases and J by 0 bases, leaving 9 bases between them. The CDR3 spans 14 residues.

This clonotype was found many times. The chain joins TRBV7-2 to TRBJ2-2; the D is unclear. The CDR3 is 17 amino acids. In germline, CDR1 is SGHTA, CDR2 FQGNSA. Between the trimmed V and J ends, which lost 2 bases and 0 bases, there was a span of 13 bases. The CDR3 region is CASSLLWTETNTGELFF. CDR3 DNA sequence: TGTGCCAGCAGCTTACTGTGGACGGAGACGAACACCGGGGAGCTGTTTTTT. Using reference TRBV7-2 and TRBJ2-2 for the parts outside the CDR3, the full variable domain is GAGVSQSPSNKVTEKGKDVELRCDPISGHTALYWYRQSLGQGLEFLIYFQGNSAPDKSGLPSDRFSAERTGGSVSTLTIQRTQQEDSAVYLCASSLLWTETNTGELFFGEGSRLTVL.

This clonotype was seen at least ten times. CDR3 protein: CASSFVANTEAFF. CDR3 bases: TGTGCCAGCAGTTTTGTGGCGAACACTGAAGCTTTCTTT. The genes are TRBV12-3 or TRBV12-4 and TRBJ1-1, with D unresolved. The V and J ends lost 3 bases and 1 base respectively, with 6 bases between them. This CDR3 spans 13 amino acids.

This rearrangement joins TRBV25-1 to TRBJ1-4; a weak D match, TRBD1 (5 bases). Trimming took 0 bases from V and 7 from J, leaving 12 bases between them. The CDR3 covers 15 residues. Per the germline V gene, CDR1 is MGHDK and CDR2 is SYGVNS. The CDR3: CASSEYEGWGEKLFF. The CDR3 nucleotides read TGTGCCAGCAGTGAATACGAGGGGTGGGGTGAAAAACTGTTTTTT.

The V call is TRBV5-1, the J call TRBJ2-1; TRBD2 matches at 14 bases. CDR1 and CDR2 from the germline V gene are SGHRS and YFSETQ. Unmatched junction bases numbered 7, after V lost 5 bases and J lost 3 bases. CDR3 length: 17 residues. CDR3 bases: TGCGCCAGCAGAAAGGGACTAGCGGGGGAAGACTACAATGAGCAGTTCTTC. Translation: CASRKGLAGEDYNEQFF.

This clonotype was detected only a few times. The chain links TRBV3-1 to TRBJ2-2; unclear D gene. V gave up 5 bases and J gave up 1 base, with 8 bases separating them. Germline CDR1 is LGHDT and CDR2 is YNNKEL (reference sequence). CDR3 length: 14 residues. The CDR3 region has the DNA TGTGCCAGCAGCGACCGGCTGAACACCGGGGAGCTGTTTTTT. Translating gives CASSDRLNTGELFF. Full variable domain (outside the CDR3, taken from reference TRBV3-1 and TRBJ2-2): DTAVSQTPKYLVTQMGNDKSIKCEQNLGHDTMYWYKQDSKKFLKIMFSYNNKELIINETVPNRFSPKSPDKAHLNLHINSLELGDSAVYFCASSDRLNTGELFFGEGSRLTVL.

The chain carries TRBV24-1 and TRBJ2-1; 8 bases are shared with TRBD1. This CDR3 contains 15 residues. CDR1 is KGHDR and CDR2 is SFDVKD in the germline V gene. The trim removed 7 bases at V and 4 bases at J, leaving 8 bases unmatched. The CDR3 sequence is CATSQGRGPYNEQFF. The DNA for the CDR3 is TGTGCCACCAGCCAGGGCAGGGGGCCTTACAATGAGCAGTTCTTC.

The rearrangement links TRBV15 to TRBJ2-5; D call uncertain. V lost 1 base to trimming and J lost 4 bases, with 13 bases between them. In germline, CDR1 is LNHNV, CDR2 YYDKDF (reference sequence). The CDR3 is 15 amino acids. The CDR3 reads CATSRVAETGETQYF. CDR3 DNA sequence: TGTGCCACCAGCAGAGTGGCGGAGACCGGAGAGACCCAGTACTTC.

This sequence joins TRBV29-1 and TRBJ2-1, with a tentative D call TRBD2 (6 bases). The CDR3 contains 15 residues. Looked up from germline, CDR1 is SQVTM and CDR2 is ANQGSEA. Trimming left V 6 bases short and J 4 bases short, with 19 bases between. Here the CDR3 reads CSVALSGRFYNEQFF. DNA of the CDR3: TGCAGCGTAGCGCTTAGCGGCAGATTTTACAATGAGCAGTTCTTC.

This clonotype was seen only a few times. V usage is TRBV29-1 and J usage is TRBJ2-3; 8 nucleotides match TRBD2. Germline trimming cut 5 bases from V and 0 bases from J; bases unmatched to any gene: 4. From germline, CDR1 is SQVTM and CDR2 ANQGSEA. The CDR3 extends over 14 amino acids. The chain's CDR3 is CSVRSSGSTDTQYF. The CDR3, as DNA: TGCAGCGTTAGGTCTAGCGGGAGCACAGATACGCAGTATTTT.

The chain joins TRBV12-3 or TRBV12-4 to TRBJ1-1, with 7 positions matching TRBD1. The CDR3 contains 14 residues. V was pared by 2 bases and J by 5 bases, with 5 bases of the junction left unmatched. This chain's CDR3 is CASSLTDRVTEAFF. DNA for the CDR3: TGTGCCAGCAGTTTAACAGACAGGGTGACTGAAGCTTTCTTT.

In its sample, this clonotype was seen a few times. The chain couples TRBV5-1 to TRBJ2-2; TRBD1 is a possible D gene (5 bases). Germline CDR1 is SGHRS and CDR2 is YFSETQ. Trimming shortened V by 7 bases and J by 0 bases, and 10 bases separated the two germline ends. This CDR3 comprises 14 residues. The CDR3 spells CASLTGSNTGELFF. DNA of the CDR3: TGCGCCAGCCTAACAGGCTCGAACACCGGGGAGCTGTTTTTT.

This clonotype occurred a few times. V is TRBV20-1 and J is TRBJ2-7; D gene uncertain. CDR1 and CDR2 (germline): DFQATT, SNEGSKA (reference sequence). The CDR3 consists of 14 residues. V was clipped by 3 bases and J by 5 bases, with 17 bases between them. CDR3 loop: CSARGIGLLNEQYF. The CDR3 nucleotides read TGCAGTGCTAGGGGGATAGGCCTTCTAAACGAGCAGTACTTC.

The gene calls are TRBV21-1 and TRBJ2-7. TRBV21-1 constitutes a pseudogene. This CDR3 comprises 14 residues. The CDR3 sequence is CASSKVSRIYEQYF. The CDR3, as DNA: TGTGCCAGCAGCAAAGTAAGCAGGATCTACGAGCAGTACTTC.

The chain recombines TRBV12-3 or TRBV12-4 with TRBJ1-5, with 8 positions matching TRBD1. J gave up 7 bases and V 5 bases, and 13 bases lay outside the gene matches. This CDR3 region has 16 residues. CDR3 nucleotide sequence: TGTGCCAGCAGTGCCCCGGACAGGGTAAGGGAGCAGCCCCAGCATTTT. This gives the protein CASSAPDRVREQPQHF.

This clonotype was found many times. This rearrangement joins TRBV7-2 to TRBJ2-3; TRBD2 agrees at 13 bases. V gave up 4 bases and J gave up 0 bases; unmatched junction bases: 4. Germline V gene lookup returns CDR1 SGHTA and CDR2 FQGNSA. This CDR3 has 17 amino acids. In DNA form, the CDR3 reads TGTGCCAGCAGCTGGACTAGCGGGGGACTTAGCACAGATACGCAGTATTTT. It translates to CASSWTSGGLSTDTQYF. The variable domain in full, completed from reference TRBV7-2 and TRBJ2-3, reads GAGVSQSPSNKVTEKGKDVELRCDPISGHTALYWYRQSLGQGLEFLIYFQGNSAPDKSGLPSDRFSAERTGGSVSTLTIQRTQQEDSAVYLCASSWTSGGLSTDTQYFGPGTRLTVL.

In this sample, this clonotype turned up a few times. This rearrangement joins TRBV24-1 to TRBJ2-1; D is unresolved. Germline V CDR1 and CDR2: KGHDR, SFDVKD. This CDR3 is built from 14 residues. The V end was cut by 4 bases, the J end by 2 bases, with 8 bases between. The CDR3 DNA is TGTGCCACCAGTGACCCCGGGCCCTACAATGAGCAGTTCTTC. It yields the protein CATSDPGPYNEQFF.